This T cell receptor beta chain comes out of a study of T cells in Graves' hyperthyroidism and ophthalmopathy. Study outcomes and limitations: Most clonotypes expanded in the thyroid (above 0.001) were also present in blood.

Reasons for excluding patients were uncontrolled infection, other autoimmune disease, pregnancy or lactation. PBMCs were collected from an approximately 10 ml volume of fresh peripheral blood. The investigators amplified TCR beta CDR3 regions from RNA transcripts. When the TCR CDR3 underwent first-round RT-PCR, the HTBI primer set was used. TCRdb re-analysed the multiplex PCR reads in MiXCR, keeping a single row per CDR3 protein. The profile shows some 620,000 distinct CDR3 sequences, 15% to 20% of them singletons. This clonotype was seen ten or more times. Its cognate antigen is unknown. Germline V CDR1 and CDR2: LGHNT, FRNRAP. The CDR3 totals 16 residues. The V end was cut by 7 bases, the J end by 0 bases, with 19 bases between.

The specimen was blood. The receptor comes from a woman aged 25 to 39 with Graves' hyperthyroidism. This chain links TRBV12-5 with TRBJ2-7, with D possibly TRBD1 on 5 matching bases. CDR3 amino acids: CASAKSQGSFSYEQYF. The DNA of the CDR3 is TGTGCTAGTGCCAAATCCCAGGGCTCCTTCTCCTACGAGCAGTACTTC.